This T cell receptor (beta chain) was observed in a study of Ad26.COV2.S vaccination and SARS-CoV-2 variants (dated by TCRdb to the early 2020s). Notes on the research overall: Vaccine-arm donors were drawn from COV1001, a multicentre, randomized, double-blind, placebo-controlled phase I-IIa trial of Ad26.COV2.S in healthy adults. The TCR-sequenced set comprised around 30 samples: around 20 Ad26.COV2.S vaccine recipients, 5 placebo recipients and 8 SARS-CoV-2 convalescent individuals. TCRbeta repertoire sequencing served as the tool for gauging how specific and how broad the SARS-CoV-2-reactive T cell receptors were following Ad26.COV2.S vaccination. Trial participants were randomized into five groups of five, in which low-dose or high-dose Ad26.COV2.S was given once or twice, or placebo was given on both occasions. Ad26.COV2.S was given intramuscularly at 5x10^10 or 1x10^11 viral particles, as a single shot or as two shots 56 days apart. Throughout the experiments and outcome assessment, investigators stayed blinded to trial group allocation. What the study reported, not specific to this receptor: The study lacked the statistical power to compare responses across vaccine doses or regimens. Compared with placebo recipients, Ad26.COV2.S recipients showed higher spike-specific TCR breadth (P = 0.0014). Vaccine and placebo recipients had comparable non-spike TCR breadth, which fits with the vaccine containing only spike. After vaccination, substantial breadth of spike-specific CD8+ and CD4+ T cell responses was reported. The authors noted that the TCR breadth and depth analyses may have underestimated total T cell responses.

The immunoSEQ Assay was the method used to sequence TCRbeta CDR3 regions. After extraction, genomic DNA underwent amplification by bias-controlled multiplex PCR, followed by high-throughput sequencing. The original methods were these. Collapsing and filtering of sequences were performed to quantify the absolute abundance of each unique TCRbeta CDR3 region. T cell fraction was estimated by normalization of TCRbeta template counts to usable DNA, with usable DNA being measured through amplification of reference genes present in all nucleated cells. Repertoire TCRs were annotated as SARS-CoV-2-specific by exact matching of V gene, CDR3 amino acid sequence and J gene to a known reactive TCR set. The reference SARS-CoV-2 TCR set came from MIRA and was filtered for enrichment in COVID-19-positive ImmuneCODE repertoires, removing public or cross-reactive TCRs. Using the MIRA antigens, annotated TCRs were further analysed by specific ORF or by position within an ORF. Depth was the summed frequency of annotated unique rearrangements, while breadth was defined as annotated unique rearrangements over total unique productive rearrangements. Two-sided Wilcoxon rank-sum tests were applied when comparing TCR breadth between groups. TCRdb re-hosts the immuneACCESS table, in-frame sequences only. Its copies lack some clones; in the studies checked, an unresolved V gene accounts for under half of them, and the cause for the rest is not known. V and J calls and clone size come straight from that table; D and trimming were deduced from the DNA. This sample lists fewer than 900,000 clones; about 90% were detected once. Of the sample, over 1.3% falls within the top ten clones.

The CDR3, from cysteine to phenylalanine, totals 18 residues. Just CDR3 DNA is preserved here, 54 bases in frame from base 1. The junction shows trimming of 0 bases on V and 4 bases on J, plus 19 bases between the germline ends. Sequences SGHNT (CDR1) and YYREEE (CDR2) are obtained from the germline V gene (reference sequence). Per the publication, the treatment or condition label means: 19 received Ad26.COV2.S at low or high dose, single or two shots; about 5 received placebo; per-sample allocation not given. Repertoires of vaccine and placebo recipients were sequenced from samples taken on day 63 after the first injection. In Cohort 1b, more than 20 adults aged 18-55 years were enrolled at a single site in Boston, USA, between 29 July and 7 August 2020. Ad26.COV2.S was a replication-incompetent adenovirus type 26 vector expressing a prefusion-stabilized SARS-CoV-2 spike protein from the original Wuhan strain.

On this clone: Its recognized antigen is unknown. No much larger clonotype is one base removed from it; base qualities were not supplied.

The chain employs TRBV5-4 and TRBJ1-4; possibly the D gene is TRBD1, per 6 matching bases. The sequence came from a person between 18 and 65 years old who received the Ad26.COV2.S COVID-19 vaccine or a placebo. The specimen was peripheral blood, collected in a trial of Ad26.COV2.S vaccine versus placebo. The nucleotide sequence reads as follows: TGTGCCAGCAGCTTGGTTAAAACCAGGGGCCCTCATAATGAAAAACTGTTTTTT. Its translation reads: CASSLVKTRGPHNEKLFF.